Listed below are T cell receptor beta chains from one sample, sequenced in a study of T cells in Graves' hyperthyroidism and ophthalmopathy. TCRdb reprocessed the multiplex PCR reads with MiXCR, giving one entry per CDR3 protein. The sample carries about 290,000 distinct CDR3 sequences, about a sixth recorded once. Material: blood. Source of these receptors: a woman aged 60-70 years with Graves' ophthalmopathy. CDR3s include the opening cysteine and the closing phenylalanine or tryptophan. D genes are given only for firm matches. The size field is filled for only some rows; it gives once, few, many or a size class.

- | TRBJ2-2 | TRBV5-1 | many | TGCGCCAGCAGCTTGGGCGGGCAGACCGGGGAGCTGTTTTTT | CASSLGGQTGELFF
TRBD2 | TRBJ2-1 | TRBV20-1 | many | TGCAGTGCTAGGCTTAGCGGGAGCTTCTACAATGAGCAGTTCTTC | CSARLSGSFYNEQFF
- | TRBJ1-4 | TRBV5-1 | once | TGCGCCAGCAGCTTGGATTTGGTTTACCAGGGGTTGGATGAAAAACTGTTTTTT | CASSLDLVYQGLDEKLFF
- | TRBJ2-2 | TRBV11-3 | few | TGTGCCAGCAGCTTGTCACTTGGCGGGGAGCTGTTTTTT | CASSLSLGGELFF
TRBD2 | TRBJ2-2 | TRBV6-1 | few | TGTGCCAGCCGGCTTCTAGCGGGACTGAACACCGGGGAGCTGTTTTTT | CASRLLAGLNTGELFF
- | TRBJ1-6 | TRBV3-1 | many | TGTGCCAGCAGCTCACAGGGAGGAAGTAATTCACCCCTCCACTTT | CASSSQGGSNSPLHF
TRBD1 | TRBJ2-1 | TRBV4-1 | few | TGCGCCAGCAGCCGGACAGGGGCGGACAATGAGCAGTTCTTC | CASSRTGADNEQFF
- | TRBJ1-1 | TRBV28 | few | TGTGCCAGCAGCCTCTCGAGGGTGAGCACTGAAGCTTTCTTT | CASSLSRVSTEAFF
- | TRBJ2-1 | TRBV15 | few | TGTGCCACCAGCAGCGGCAGGGAGGTCGACAATGAGCAGTTCTTC | CATSSGREVDNEQFF
TRBD1 | TRBJ1-2 | TRBV20-1 | many | TGCAGTGCTCCCACCCAATCGACAGGGACAATCCTCTATGGCTACACCTTC | CSAPTQSTGTILYGYTF
TRBD1 | TRBJ1-6 | TRBV6-2/TRBV6-3 | few | TGTGCCAGCAGTCCGCGGACAGGGAGTTGGAATTCACCCCTCCACTTT | CASSPRTGSWNSPLHF
TRBD1 | TRBJ2-7 | TRBV6-5 | - | TGTGCCAGCAGTTACTCCAGGACAGGGGGGACCGGCGAGCAGTACTTC | CASSYSRTGGTGEQYF
- | TRBJ1-5 | TRBV6-1 | many | TGTGCCAGCAGTGGAGGGTTTGCGAGCAATCAGCCCCAGCATTTT | CASSGGFASNQPQHF
- | TRBJ1-2 | TRBV5-6 | few | TGTGCCAGCAGCTTGAGGGACGGGACTAACTATGGCTACACCTTC | CASSLRDGTNYGYTF
- | TRBJ1-5 | TRBV20-1 | many | TGCAGTGCTAGTCCAGCAGGAGACAGGCGTATCGTAGGCAATCAGCCCCAGCATTTT | CSASPAGDRRIVGNQPQHF
TRBD1 | TRBJ2-1 | TRBV6-2/TRBV6-3 | many | TGTGCCAGCAGGCGACAGGGGTTGAATGAGCAGTTCTTC | CASRRQGLNEQFF
TRBD1 | TRBJ1-2 | TRBV12-3/TRBV12-4 | many | TGTGCCAGCAGTCCCACAGGGGACTTTGGCTACACCTTC | CASSPTGDFGYTF
- | TRBJ2-1 | TRBV9 | - | TGTGCCAGCAGCGTATTAGGGGGGGCCTACAATGAGCAGTTCTTC | CASSVLGGAYNEQFF
- | TRBJ1-2 | TRBV27 | many | TGTGCCAGCAGTTTTAGGGGGTCGAACTATGGCTACACCTTC | CASSFRGSNYGYTF
- | TRBJ1-4 | TRBV20-1 | few | TGCAGTGCTAGGGATGCGAGGGCCGATGATGAAAAACTGTTTTTT | CSARDARADDEKLFF
TRBD1 | TRBJ1-1 | TRBV6-5 | few | TGTGCCAGCAGTTACGTTCCCGGGACAGGGATTGGAGCTTTCTTT | CASSYVPGTGIGAFF
TRBD2 | TRBJ2-2 | TRBV18 | - | TGTGCCAGCTCACAGCGGGAGGGATACACCGGGGAGCTGTTTTTT | CASSQREGYTGELFF